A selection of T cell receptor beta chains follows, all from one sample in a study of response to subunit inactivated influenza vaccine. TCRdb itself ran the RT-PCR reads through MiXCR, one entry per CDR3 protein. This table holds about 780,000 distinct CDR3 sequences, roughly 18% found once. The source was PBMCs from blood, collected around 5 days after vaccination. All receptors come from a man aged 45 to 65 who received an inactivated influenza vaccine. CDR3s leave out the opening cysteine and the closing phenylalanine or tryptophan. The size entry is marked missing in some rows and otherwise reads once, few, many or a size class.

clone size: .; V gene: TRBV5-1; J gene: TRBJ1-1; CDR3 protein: ASSSGRSDTEAF
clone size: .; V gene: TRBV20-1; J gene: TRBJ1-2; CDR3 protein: SAAVGHTDGYT
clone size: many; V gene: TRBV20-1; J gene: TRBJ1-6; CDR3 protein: SARDRGSNSPLH
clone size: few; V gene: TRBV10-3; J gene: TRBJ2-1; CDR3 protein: AISEEEAGYNEQF
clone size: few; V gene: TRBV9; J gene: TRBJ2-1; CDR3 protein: ASSGVAGGNEQF
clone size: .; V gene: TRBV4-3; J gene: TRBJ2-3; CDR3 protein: ASSQDRTSVPY
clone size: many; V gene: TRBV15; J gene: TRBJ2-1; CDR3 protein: ATSRDRLAGSIYNEQF
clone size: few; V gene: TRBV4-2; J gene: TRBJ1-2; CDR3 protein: ASSQPQGHYGYT
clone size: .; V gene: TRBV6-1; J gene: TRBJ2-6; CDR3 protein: ASRWGFSGANVLT
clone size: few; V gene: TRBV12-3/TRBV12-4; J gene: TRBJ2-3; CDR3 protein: ASSFRAGGMDTQY
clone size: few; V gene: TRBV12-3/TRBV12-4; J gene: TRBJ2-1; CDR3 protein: ASSSNPKHPSSYNEQF
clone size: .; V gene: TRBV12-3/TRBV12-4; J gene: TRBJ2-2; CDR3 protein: ASSTTGVTGELF
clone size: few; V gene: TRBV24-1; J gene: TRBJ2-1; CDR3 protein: ATSDSIPSSYNEQF
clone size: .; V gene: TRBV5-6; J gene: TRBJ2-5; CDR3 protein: ASSLDGGSETQY
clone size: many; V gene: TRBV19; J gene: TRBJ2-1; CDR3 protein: ASRLAGALGNEQF
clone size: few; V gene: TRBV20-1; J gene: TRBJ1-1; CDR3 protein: SAREVGEKRRNEAF
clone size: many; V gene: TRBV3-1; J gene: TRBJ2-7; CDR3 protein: ASSQDTGAYEQY
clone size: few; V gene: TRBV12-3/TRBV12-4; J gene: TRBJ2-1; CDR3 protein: ASSFAWGDNEQF
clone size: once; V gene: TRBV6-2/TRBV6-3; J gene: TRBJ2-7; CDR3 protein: ASSPSGTVAYEQY
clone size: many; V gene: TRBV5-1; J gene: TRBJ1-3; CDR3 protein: ASSLNSLDSGNTIY
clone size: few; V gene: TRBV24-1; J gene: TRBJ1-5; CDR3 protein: ATSQRGGNQPQH
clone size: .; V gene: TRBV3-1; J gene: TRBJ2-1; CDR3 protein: ASSPLGRYNEQF
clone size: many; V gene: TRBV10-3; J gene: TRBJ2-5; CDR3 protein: AIRHTTGAGETQY
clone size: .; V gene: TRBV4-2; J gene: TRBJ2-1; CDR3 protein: ASSQVGTSGASYNEQF
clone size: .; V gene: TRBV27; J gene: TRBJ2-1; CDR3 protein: ASSLSGNSNEQF
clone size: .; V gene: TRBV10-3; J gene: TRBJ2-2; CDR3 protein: AISRTSGNTGELF
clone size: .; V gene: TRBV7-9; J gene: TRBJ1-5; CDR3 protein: ASSPGSRQPQH
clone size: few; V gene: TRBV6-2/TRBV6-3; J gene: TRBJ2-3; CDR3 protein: ASSLSSGRDTQY
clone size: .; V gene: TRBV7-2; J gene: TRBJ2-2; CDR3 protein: ASSTEFTGELF
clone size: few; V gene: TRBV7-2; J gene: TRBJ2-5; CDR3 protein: ASSLRIQGWETQY
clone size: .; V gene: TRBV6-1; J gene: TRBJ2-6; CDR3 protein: ASSIGRASSGANVLT
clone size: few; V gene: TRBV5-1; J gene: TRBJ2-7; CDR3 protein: ASSVGSPGEQY
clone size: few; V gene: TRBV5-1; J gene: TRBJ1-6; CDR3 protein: ASSLAPHSPLH
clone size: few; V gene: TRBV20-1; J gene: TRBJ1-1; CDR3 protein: SALNYRRSTEAF
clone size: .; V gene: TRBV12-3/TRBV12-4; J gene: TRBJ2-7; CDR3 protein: ASRDAGEQY
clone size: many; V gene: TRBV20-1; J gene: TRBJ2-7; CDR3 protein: SAETGGRSYEQY
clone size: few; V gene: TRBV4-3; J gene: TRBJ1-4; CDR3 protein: ASSLGVGDNEKLF
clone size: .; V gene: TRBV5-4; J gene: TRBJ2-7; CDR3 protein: ASRGGLADSYEQY
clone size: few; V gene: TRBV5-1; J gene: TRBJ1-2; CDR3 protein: ASSGQVSNYGYT
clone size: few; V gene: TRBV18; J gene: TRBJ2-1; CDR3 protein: ASSPVWTSGYNEQF
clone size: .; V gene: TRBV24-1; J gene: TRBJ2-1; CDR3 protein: ATSPTGFTYNEQF